Given below is one T cell receptor (beta chain) in context. The antigen it recognizes is unknown. Within one base of it there is no much larger clone, and no base qualities were kept. TCR CDR3 regions were amplified from genomic DNA by multiplex PCR using the deep immunoSEQ assay. Extracted genomic DNA from each cell subset was distributed evenly across all wells of several immunoSEQ 96-well plates, and each plate was treated as a replicate. Each replicate PCR for sorted subsets received around 0.2 ug genomic DNA, equal to tens of thousands of T cell genomes. The purified libraries were quantified using a Qubit 3.0 fluorometer, sized with a Bioanalyzer 2100, and then quantified again using the KAPA Library Quantification kit. Every immunoSEQ 96-well plate was sequenced on a separate single-read 150-cycle Illumina NextSeq 550 flow cell. The study's own analysis went as follows. Because the immunoSEQ output included only junctional sequences and no quality scores, the filtering could not be the same as the filtering used for full-length reads. To assign V/J genes and CDR3, sequences were annotated against IMGT germline references using PyIR, a Python wrapper for IgBLAST v1.9. Reads were removed for weak V/J assignments (E-value above 1e-6), missing CDR3, stop codons, out-of-frame junctions, or ambiguous translated residues. V3J clonotypes were defined as sequences sharing an identical inferred V gene, J gene, and CDR3 amino acid sequence. Percentage overlap between repertoires was calculated by dividing the number of shared unique clonotypes by the size of the smaller repertoire. Richness of each repertoire was evaluated using RTK rarefaction, the Chao1 estimator, and Recon v2.1 estimates of unobserved clonotypes. For all TCRbeta clonotypes obtained by the gDNA method from four donors, generation probabilities were computed with OLGA. TCRdb carries this immuneACCESS record with in-frame sequences only. Its versions omit some clonotypes, under half of them owing to an unresolved V gene in the studies checked, with the rest unexplained. For V, J and clone size, that table is used; D and trimming come from the DNA. Here the sample has some 690,000 clones; about 90% occur a single time. The ten most abundant clones make up more than 30% of the sample.

The data derive from a study of shared clonotypes between healthy human individuals (dated by TCRdb to between 2020 and 2021). For the study in its entirety: The cohort comprised two women and a few men aged 18 to 49 years. For each donor, CD4 naive and CD4 memory were each given three plates, CD8 naive was given two plates, and CD8 memory was given one plate. The study deeply sequenced blood TCR repertoires of five healthy adults to estimate repertoire size and the extent of clonotype sharing between individuals. Different laboratories and diverse techniques were used to prepare libraries and sequence TCR repertoires, to increase sequencing depth and limit assay-specific biases. Each donor's leukapheresis produced roughly between roughly 0.9 and 9 billion PBMCs.

The donors were healthy, HIV-negative adults with no recently reported acute infections or vaccinations. Every donor was a Caucasian adult residing in Nashville, Tennessee, USA. The CD8 memory samples were a combination of magnetically selected CD45RO+ cells and CCR7-negative CD45RA+ effector memory (TemRA) cells. After blood collection by leukapheresis, PBMCs were isolated using Ficoll-Histopaque density gradient centrifugation and then cryopreserved in the vapor phase of liquid nitrogen. Analytical flow cytometry was used to check the purity and quantity of each magnetically sorted T cell population. From each sorted fraction, genomic DNA was isolated and quantified by UV absorbance on a Nanodrop 2000c. The germline V gene yields MGHDK for CDR1 and SYGVNS for CDR2. Measured from the cysteine to the phenylalanine, the CDR3 is 15 residues long. The DNA shown is the 45-base CDR3, in frame from base 1. V and J are trimmed by 5 bases and 8 bases, and the gene matches miss 14 bases of the junction.

General study outcomes and caveats: Because the study included a small number of donors, the genetic and exposure-history diversity represented was limited. Sampling was restricted to blood, and TCR repertoires in tissue are likely to differ from TCR repertoires in blood. Pairwise subsampling led to the expectation that sequencing depth would affect the degree of clonotype sharing among donors. Larger estimated clonotype richness was generally found for naive subsets than for memory subsets. When a few donors were compared, the shared fraction of clonotypes was around 5.1% for naive CD4, about 4% for naive CD8, 2% to 2.5% for memory CD4, and roughly 0.4% for memory CD8. Compared with non-shared clonotypes, clonotypes shared by all four sorted-subset donors had higher generation probabilities. Even with the large sequencing depth, rarefaction of the sorted-subset datasets indicated that sequencing was incomplete.

Recombination connected TRBV25-1 to TRBJ1-2; TRBD1 fits 7 bases in the junction. Sequenced material: memory CD8+ T cells from PBMCs. The sample's cell subset or site label is to be understood as: CD45RO+ cells pooled with CCR7-negative TemRA cells. This clonotype originated in a man in his late teens or twenties in good health. Some clones in this sample may be carry-over from other donors' samples. The DNA is TGTGCCAGCAGTCCACAGACAGGGCGGCGTGTGGGCTACACCTTC. Its coded protein is CASSPQTGRRVGYTF.